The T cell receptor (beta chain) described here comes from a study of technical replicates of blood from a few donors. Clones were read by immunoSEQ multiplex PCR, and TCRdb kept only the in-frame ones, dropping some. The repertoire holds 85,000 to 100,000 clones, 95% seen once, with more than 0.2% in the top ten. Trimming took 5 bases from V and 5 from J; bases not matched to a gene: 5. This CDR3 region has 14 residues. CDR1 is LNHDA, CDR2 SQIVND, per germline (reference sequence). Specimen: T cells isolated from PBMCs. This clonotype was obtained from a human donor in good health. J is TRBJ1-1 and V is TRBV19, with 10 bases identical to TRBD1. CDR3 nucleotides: TGTGCCAGTAGTCCCGGGACAGGGGTGACTGAAGCTTTCTTT. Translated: CASSPGTGVTEAFF.